The rows below give T cell receptor beta chains drawn from one sample of a study of beta chain features in type 1 diabetes. The table came from immunoSEQ multiplex PCR; TCRdb's copy has only in-frame clones and leaves some out. The sample includes about 340,000 clones, approximately 8% seen only once; the top ten take 0.44%. Sequencing was carried out using central memory CD4+ T cells from blood. The receptors originated from a woman aged 18-29 years in good health. CDR3s include the opening cysteine and the closing phenylalanine or tryptophan. The D gene is left open where the match is weak. Not every row has a clone size; where given, it reads once, few, many or a size class.

abundance: few; d_gene: -; v_gene: TRBV7-2; j_gene: TRBJ2-2; CDR3aa: CASSSQGGTGELFF; CDR3nt: TGTGCCAGCAGCTCACAGGGTGGGACCGGGGAGCTGTTTTTT
abundance: -; d_gene: -; v_gene: TRBV27; j_gene: TRBJ2-1; CDR3aa: CASSLGVRSYNEQFF; CDR3nt: TGTGCCAGCAGTTTAGGCGTCAGATCCTACAATGAGCAGTTCTTC
abundance: -; d_gene: -; v_gene: TRBV9; j_gene: TRBJ1-1; CDR3aa: CASSVGDRGFTEAFF; CDR3nt: TGTGCCAGCAGCGTAGGCGATCGAGGCTTCACTGAAGCTTTCTTT
abundance: many; d_gene: -; v_gene: TRBV7-2; j_gene: TRBJ2-5; CDR3aa: CASSAKVAGYQETQYF; CDR3nt: TGTGCCAGCAGCGCCAAGGTGGCGGGATACCAAGAGACCCAGTACTTC
abundance: few; d_gene: -; v_gene: TRBV10-2; j_gene: TRBJ1-5; CDR3aa: CASTETSNQPQHF; CDR3nt: TGCGCCAGCACGGAGACTAGCAATCAGCCCCAGCATTTT
abundance: few; d_gene: TRBD1; v_gene: TRBV2; j_gene: TRBJ2-2; CDR3aa: CASSLTGAGELFF; CDR3nt: TGTGCCAGCAGTTTAACAGGGGCCGGGGAGCTGTTTTTT
abundance: -; d_gene: -; v_gene: TRBV4-2; j_gene: TRBJ2-5; CDR3aa: CASSQLRTDQETQYF; CDR3nt: TGTGCCAGCAGCCAACTAAGGACAGACCAAGAGACCCAGTACTTC
abundance: -; d_gene: TRBD1; v_gene: TRBV7-9; j_gene: TRBJ1-3; CDR3aa: CASSRGQGSGNTIYF; CDR3nt: TGTGCCAGCAGCCGGGGACAGGGCTCTGGAAACACCATATATTTT
abundance: many; d_gene: -; v_gene: TRBV6-6; j_gene: TRBJ1-2; CDR3aa: CASSYPADRAFYGYTF; CDR3nt: TGTGCCAGCAGTTACCCTGCTGACAGAGCCTTCTATGGCTACACCTTC
abundance: many; d_gene: -; v_gene: TRBV7-9; j_gene: TRBJ2-7; CDR3aa: CASSTGRASYEQYF; CDR3nt: TGTGCCAGCAGCACCGGCAGGGCCTCCTACGAGCAGTACTTC
abundance: few; d_gene: -; v_gene: TRBV27; j_gene: TRBJ2-1; CDR3aa: CASSSGRAEYNEQFF; CDR3nt: TGTGCCAGCAGTAGTGGCCGGGCGGAATACAATGAGCAGTTCTTC
abundance: -; d_gene: TRBD2; v_gene: TRBV9; j_gene: TRBJ2-3; CDR3aa: CASSVGWPTGLAGGFADTQYF; CDR3nt: TGTGCCAGCAGCGTAGGATGGCCTACTGGACTAGCGGGAGGGTTCGCAGATACGCAGTATTTT
abundance: few; d_gene: -; v_gene: TRBV4-3; j_gene: TRBJ2-6; CDR3aa: CASSQSGVGANVLTF; CDR3nt: TGCGCCAGCAGCCAATCAGGGGTCGGGGCCAACGTCCTGACTTTC
abundance: few; d_gene: -; v_gene: TRBV18; j_gene: TRBJ1-2; CDR3aa: CASSRRQEDHYGYTF; CDR3nt: TGTGCCAGCTCTCGGAGACAGGAGGACCACTATGGCTACACCTTC
abundance: few; d_gene: TRBD2; v_gene: TRBV5-1; j_gene: TRBJ2-5; CDR3aa: CASSLAGTSAKQETQYF; CDR3nt: TGCGCCAGCAGCTTGGCCGGGACTAGCGCAAAACAAGAGACCCAGTACTTC
abundance: few; d_gene: TRBD1; v_gene: TRBV4-2; j_gene: TRBJ1-3; CDR3aa: CASSQVTGAGNTIYF; CDR3nt: TGTGCCAGCAGCCAGGTGACAGGGGCTGGAAACACCATATATTTT
abundance: few; d_gene: -; v_gene: TRBV7-9; j_gene: TRBJ2-7; CDR3aa: CASSQRLDGQQYF; CDR3nt: TGTGCCAGCAGCCAGCGCCTGGATGGCCAGCAGTACTTC
abundance: few; d_gene: TRBD1; v_gene: TRBV7-2; j_gene: TRBJ1-2; CDR3aa: CASSLAGGNGYTF; CDR3nt: TGTGCCAGCAGCTTAGCAGGGGGCAATGGCTACACCTTC
abundance: -; d_gene: TRBD1; v_gene: TRBV7-8; j_gene: TRBJ2-1; CDR3aa: CASSKDRGLSYNEQFF; CDR3nt: TGTGCCAGCAGCAAAGACAGGGGGTTGTCCTACAATGAGCAGTTCTTC
abundance: few; d_gene: -; v_gene: TRBV2; j_gene: TRBJ2-1; CDR3aa: CASSASLAGEGRQFF; CDR3nt: TGTGCCAGCAGCGCCTCCCTAGCTGGAGAGGGCCGGCAGTTCTTC
abundance: few; d_gene: -; v_gene: TRBV7-2; j_gene: TRBJ2-7; CDR3aa: CALRVGANEQYF; CDR3nt: TGTGCCCTAAGGGTGGGGGCTAACGAGCAGTACTTC
abundance: -; d_gene: -; v_gene: TRBV7-9; j_gene: TRBJ2-5; CDR3aa: CASSLIEQETQYF; CDR3nt: TGTGCCAGCAGCCTTATCGAACAAGAGACCCAGTACTTC
abundance: many; d_gene: TRBD2; v_gene: TRBV2; j_gene: TRBJ2-1; CDR3aa: CASKGQPGTSGTEQFF; CDR3nt: TGTGCCAGCAAAGGACAGCCCGGGACTAGCGGGACTGAGCAGTTCTTC
abundance: -; d_gene: -; v_gene: TRBV28; j_gene: TRBJ1-5; CDR3aa: CASSTTSSSGGRGQPQHF; CDR3nt: TGTGCCAGCAGCACAACCTCGTCTTCCGGGGGGCGAGGTCAGCCCCAGCATTTT
abundance: few; d_gene: TRBD1; v_gene: TRBV14; j_gene: TRBJ1-1; CDR3aa: CASITGVIGEAFF; CDR3nt: TGTGCCAGCATTACAGGGGTTATTGGTGAAGCTTTCTTT
abundance: -; d_gene: -; v_gene: TRBV27; j_gene: TRBJ2-1; CDR3aa: CASSLNWELNEQFF; CDR3nt: TGTGCCAGCAGTTTAAATTGGGAACTCAATGAGCAGTTCTTC
abundance: -; d_gene: -; v_gene: TRBV7-8; j_gene: TRBJ2-3; CDR3aa: CASSPYRGALDTQYF; CDR3nt: TGTGCCAGCAGCCCCTACCGAGGTGCCTTGGATACGCAGTATTTT
abundance: -; d_gene: -; v_gene: TRBV4-2; j_gene: TRBJ2-7; CDR3aa: CASSQAEGTFSYEQYF; CDR3nt: TGTGCCAGCAGCCAAGCGGAGGGGACCTTTTCCTACGAGCAGTACTTC
abundance: -; d_gene: -; v_gene: TRBV28; j_gene: TRBJ1-2; CDR3aa: CASRSSGVGYTF; CDR3nt: TGTGCCAGCAGGTCCTCAGGGGTTGGCTACACCTTC
abundance: -; d_gene: -; v_gene: TRBV5-1; j_gene: TRBJ2-5; CDR3aa: CASRLGEETQYF; CDR3nt: TGCGCCAGCAGACTAGGGGAAGAGACCCAGTACTTC
abundance: -; d_gene: TRBD2; v_gene: TRBV15; j_gene: TRBJ2-1; CDR3aa: CATSRDLGTTYNEQFF; CDR3nt: TGTGCCACCAGCAGAGATCTTGGGACTACCTACAATGAGCAGTTCTTC
abundance: -; d_gene: TRBD1; v_gene: TRBV18; j_gene: TRBJ1-1; CDR3aa: CASSFTRDRQTEAFF; CDR3nt: TGTGCCAGCTCATTCACCCGGGACAGGCAGACTGAAGCTTTCTTT
abundance: few; d_gene: -; v_gene: TRBV4-2; j_gene: TRBJ1-5; CDR3aa: CASSQEAGREYSNQPQHF; CDR3nt: TGTGCCAGCAGCCAAGAGGCCGGGAGGGAGTATAGCAATCAGCCCCAGCATTTT
abundance: -; d_gene: TRBD2; v_gene: TRBV7-8; j_gene: TRBJ2-1; CDR3aa: CASSSRMRAGGSSEQFF; CDR3nt: TGTGCCAGCAGCTCCCGCATGCGAGCGGGAGGTTCTTCTGAGCAGTTCTTC
abundance: -; d_gene: -; v_gene: TRBV6-1; j_gene: TRBJ1-4; CDR3aa: CASSGIHGEKLFF; CDR3nt: TGTGCCAGCAGTGGTATACATGGCGAAAAACTGTTTTTT
abundance: few; d_gene: TRBD2; v_gene: TRBV5-8; j_gene: TRBJ2-7; CDR3aa: CASSVIGLAGDEQYF; CDR3nt: TGTGCCAGCAGCGTAATCGGGCTAGCGGGCGACGAGCAGTACTTC
abundance: few; d_gene: -; v_gene: TRBV7-3; j_gene: TRBJ2-2; CDR3aa: CASSTRSGNTGELFF; CDR3nt: TGTGCCAGCAGCACCCGTAGCGGGAACACCGGGGAGCTGTTTTTT
abundance: -; d_gene: -; v_gene: TRBV5-4; j_gene: TRBJ2-1; CDR3aa: CASSLGLNNGQFF; CDR3nt: TGTGCCAGCAGCTTGGGGCTAAACAATGGGCAGTTCTTC
abundance: many; d_gene: -; v_gene: TRBV28; j_gene: TRBJ2-7; CDR3aa: CASSFTGRSYEQYF; CDR3nt: TGTGCCAGCAGTTTCACCGGTCGCTCCTACGAGCAGTACTTC
abundance: -; d_gene: -; v_gene: TRBV7-2; j_gene: TRBJ1-1; CDR3aa: CASSFKGGTEAFF; CDR3nt: TGTGCCAGCAGCTTCAAGGGGGGCACTGAAGCTTTCTTT
abundance: -; d_gene: -; v_gene: TRBV2; j_gene: TRBJ2-5; CDR3aa: CASSTRIGGETQYF; CDR3nt: TGTGCCAGCAGTACCCGAATAGGGGGGGAGACCCAGTACTTC
abundance: many; d_gene: -; v_gene: TRBV4-3; j_gene: TRBJ2-1; CDR3aa: CASSQAGAGPNEQFF; CDR3nt: TGCGCCAGCAGCCAAGCAGGGGCGGGCCCAAATGAGCAGTTCTTC
abundance: medium-sized; d_gene: -; v_gene: TRBV29-1; j_gene: TRBJ1-5; CDR3aa: CSVGTQWGQPQHF; CDR3nt: TGCAGCGTTGGGACTCAATGGGGTCAGCCCCAGCATTTT
abundance: few; d_gene: -; v_gene: TRBV11-2; j_gene: TRBJ2-7; CDR3aa: CASRLQRGPYEQYF; CDR3nt: TGTGCCAGCAGATTGCAACGGGGGCCCTACGAGCAGTACTTC
abundance: -; d_gene: TRBD2; v_gene: TRBV7-8; j_gene: TRBJ2-2; CDR3aa: CASSLGAGGPSNTGELFF; CDR3nt: TGTGCCAGCAGCTTAGGTGCGGGAGGGCCTTCGAACACCGGGGAGCTGTTTTTT
abundance: few; d_gene: -; v_gene: TRBV6-6; j_gene: TRBJ2-5; CDR3aa: CASKPAAEQTQYF; CDR3nt: TGTGCCAGCAAGCCCGCCGCCGAGCAGACCCAGTACTTC
abundance: few; d_gene: TRBD1; v_gene: TRBV2; j_gene: TRBJ2-7; CDR3aa: CASSYHRGEQYF; CDR3nt: TGTGCCAGCAGTTATCACAGGGGCGAGCAGTACTTC
abundance: few; d_gene: TRBD2; v_gene: TRBV5-4; j_gene: TRBJ2-3; CDR3aa: CASSLKAGAGSTDTQYF; CDR3nt: TGTGCCAGCAGCTTGAAAGCGGGAGCGGGGAGCACAGATACGCAGTATTTT
abundance: -; d_gene: -; v_gene: TRBV25-1; j_gene: TRBJ2-3; CDR3aa: CASSRTTDTQYF; CDR3nt: TGTGCCAGCAGTCGTACCACAGATACGCAGTATTTT
abundance: -; d_gene: -; v_gene: TRBV13; j_gene: TRBJ2-3; CDR3aa: CASSRGKGVPDTQYF; CDR3nt: TGTGCCAGCAGCCGCGGGAAGGGGGTCCCAGATACGCAGTATTTT
abundance: few; d_gene: -; v_gene: TRBV18; j_gene: TRBJ1-2; CDR3aa: CASSPAADYGYTF; CDR3nt: TGTGCCAGCTCACCAGCCGCGGACTATGGCTACACCTTC
abundance: many; d_gene: -; v_gene: TRBV7-7; j_gene: TRBJ1-4; CDR3aa: CASSSGTRNEKLFF; CDR3nt: TGTGCTAGCAGCTCCGGGACTCGTAATGAAAAACTGTTTTTT
abundance: many; d_gene: TRBD1; v_gene: TRBV7-9; j_gene: TRBJ1-2; CDR3aa: CASSFGDREFYGYTF; CDR3nt: TGTGCCAGCAGCTTTGGAGACAGGGAGTTCTATGGCTACACCTTC
abundance: -; d_gene: -; v_gene: TRBV18; j_gene: TRBJ1-1; CDR3aa: CASSQRNTEAFF; CDR3nt: TGTGCCAGCTCTCAGAGGAACACTGAAGCTTTCTTT
abundance: -; d_gene: -; v_gene: TRBV7-2; j_gene: TRBJ2-2; CDR3aa: CASSLDPGHSNTGELFF; CDR3nt: TGTGCCAGCAGCTTAGATCCCGGGCATTCGAACACCGGGGAGCTGTTTTTT
abundance: -; d_gene: -; v_gene: TRBV7-3; j_gene: TRBJ2-1; CDR3aa: CASSLNGRDEQFF; CDR3nt: TGTGCCAGCAGCTTAAATGGTAGGGATGAGCAGTTCTTC
abundance: many; d_gene: -; v_gene: TRBV4-1; j_gene: TRBJ1-3; CDR3aa: CASSQDAAASGNTIYF; CDR3nt: TGCGCCAGCAGCCAAGACGCGGCAGCCTCTGGAAACACCATATATTTT
abundance: -; d_gene: -; v_gene: TRBV5-4; j_gene: TRBJ2-2; CDR3aa: CASSQGNTGELFF; CDR3nt: TGTGCCAGCAGCCAAGGAAACACCGGGGAGCTGTTTTTT
abundance: few; d_gene: -; v_gene: TRBV7-9; j_gene: TRBJ2-1; CDR3aa: CASSVRDNAYNEQFF; CDR3nt: TGTGCCAGCAGCGTCCGGGACAACGCTTACAATGAGCAGTTCTTC
abundance: -; d_gene: -; v_gene: TRBV29-1; j_gene: TRBJ2-5; CDR3aa: CSVLAGSETQYF; CDR3nt: TGCAGCGTCCTTGCAGGGAGCGAGACCCAGTACTTC